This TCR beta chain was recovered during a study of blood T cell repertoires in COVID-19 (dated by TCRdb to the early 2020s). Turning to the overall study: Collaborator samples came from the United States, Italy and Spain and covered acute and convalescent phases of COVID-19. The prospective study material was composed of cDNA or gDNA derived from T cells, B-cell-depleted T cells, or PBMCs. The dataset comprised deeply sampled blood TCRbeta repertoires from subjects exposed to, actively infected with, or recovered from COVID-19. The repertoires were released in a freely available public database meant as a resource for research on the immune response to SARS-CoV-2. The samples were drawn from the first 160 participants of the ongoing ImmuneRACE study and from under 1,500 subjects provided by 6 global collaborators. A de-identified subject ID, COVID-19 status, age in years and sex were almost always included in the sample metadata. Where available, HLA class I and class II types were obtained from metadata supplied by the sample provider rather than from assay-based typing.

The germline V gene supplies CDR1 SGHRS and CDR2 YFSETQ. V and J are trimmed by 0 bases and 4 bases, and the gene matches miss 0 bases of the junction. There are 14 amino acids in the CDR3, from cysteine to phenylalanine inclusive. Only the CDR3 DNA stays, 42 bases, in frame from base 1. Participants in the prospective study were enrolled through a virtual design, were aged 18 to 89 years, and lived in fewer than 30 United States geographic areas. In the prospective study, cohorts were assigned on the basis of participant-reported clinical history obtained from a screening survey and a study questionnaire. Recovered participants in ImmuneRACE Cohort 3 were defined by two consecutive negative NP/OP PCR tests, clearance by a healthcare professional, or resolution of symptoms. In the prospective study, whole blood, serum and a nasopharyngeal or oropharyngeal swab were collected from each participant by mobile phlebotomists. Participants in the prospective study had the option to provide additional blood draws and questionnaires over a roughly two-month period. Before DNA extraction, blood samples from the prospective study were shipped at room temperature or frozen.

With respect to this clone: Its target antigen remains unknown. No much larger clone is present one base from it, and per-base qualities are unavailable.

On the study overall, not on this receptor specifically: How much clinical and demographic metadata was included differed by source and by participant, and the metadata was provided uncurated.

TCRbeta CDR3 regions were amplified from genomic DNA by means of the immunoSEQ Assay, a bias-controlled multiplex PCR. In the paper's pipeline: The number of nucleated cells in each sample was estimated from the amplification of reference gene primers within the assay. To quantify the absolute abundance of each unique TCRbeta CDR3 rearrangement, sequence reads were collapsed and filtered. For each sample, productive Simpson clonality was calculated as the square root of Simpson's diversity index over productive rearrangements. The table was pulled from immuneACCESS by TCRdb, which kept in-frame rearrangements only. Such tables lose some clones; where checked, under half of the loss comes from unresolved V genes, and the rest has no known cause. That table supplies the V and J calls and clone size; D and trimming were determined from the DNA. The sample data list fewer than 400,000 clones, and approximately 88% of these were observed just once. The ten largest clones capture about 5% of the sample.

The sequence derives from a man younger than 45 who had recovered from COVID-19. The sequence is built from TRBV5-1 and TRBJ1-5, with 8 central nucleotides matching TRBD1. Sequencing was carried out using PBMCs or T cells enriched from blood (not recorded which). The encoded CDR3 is CASSLGTGNQPQHF. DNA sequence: TGCGCCAGCAGCTTGGGGACAGGGAATCAGCCCCAGCATTTT.